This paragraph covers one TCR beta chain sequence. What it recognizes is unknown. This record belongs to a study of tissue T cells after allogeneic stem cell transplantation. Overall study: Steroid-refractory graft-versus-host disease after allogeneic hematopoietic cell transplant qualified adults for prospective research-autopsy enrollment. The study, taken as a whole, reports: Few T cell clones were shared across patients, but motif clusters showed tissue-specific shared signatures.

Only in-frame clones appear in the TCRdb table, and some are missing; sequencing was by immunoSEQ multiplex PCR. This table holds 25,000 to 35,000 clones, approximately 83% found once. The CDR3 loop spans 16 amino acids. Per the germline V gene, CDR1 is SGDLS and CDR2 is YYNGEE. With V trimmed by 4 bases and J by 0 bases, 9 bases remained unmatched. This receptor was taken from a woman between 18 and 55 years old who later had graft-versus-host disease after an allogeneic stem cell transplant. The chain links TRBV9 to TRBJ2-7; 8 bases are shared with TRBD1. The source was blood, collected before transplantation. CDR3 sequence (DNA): TGTGCCAGCAGCCCGTCACGGGACAGGCCCTCCTACGAGCAGTACTTC. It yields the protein CASSPSRDRPSYEQYF. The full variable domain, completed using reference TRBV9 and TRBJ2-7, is DSGVTQTPKHLITATGQRVTLRCSPRSGDLSVYWYQQSLDQGLQFLIQYYNGEERAKGNILERFSAQQFPDLHSELNLSSLELGDSALYFCASSPSRDRPSYEQYFGPGTRLTVT.